Presented here are 20 T cell receptor beta chains from one specimen sequenced in a study of cytomegalovirus exposure and HLA in healthy donors. PCR primers comprised 60 Vbeta and 13 Jbeta primers. TCRdb's copy holds only in-frame clones and misses some; the assay was immunoSEQ multiplex PCR. The sample lists some 200,000 clones; around 75% were seen once. The sequenced sample was PBMCs. The receptors stem from a man aged 35-49 years in good health and CMV-seropositive.

This chain uses TRBV30 with TRBJ2-7; TRBD1 matches at 7 bases. Losses at the gene ends were 4 bases for V and 5 bases for J; bases not matched to a gene: 11. The CDR3 consists of 14 residues. Germline V lookup: CDR1 GTSNPN, CDR2 SVGIG (reference sequence). CDR3 protein: CAWTETGNGNEQYF. The CDR3 DNA reads TGTGCCTGGACTGAGACAGGGAACGGGAACGAGCAGTACTTC. The full variable domain, completed using reference TRBV30 and TRBJ2-7, is SQTIHQWPATLVQPVGSPLSLECTVEGTSNPNLYWYRQAAGRGLQLLFYSVGIGQISSEVPQNLSASRPQDRQFILSSKKLLLSDSGFYLCAWTETGNGNEQYFGPGTRLTVT.

V and J are TRBV4-1 and TRBJ2-7, with 9 nucleotides matching TRBD1. The CDR3 loop spans 15 amino acids. The germline V gene encodes CDR1 MGHRA and CDR2 YSYEKL. The junction had 9 bases not matched to a gene; V was cut back by 6 bases and J by 3 bases. The CDR3 coding sequence is TGCGCCAGCAGTTCGATTGGGACAGGGAGCTACGAGCAGTACTTC. Translated, it gives CASSSIGTGSYEQYF.

The rearrangement joins TRBV6-1 to TRBJ2-3; TRBD2 matches 8 bases. Looked up from germline, CDR1 is MNHNS and CDR2 is SASEGT. V shed 1 base, J shed 4 bases, and the junction held 4 bases outside the gene matches. The CDR3 extends over 15 amino acids. For the CDR3, the DNA is TGTGCCAGCAGTGAAGAAGGAGCGGGGGCAGATACGCAGTATTTT. Translation: CASSEEGAGADTQYF.

The chain carries TRBV28 and TRBJ2-7, with TRBD1 matching over 7 bases. V gave up 8 bases and J gave up 6 bases; unmatched junction bases: 16. This CDR3 region has 15 residues. Germline CDR1 MDHEN, CDR2 SYDVKM. This CDR3 reads CASLLGTVQGGEQYF. CDR3 nucleotides: TGTGCCAGCCTCCTCGGGACAGTTCAAGGGGGCGAGCAGTACTTC.

The chain links TRBV19 to TRBJ2-7; 8 positions match TRBD2. V trimming: 6 bases; J trimming: 5 bases; junction bases outside the gene matches: 9. The germline V gene has CDR1 LNHDA and CDR2 SQIVND (reference sequence). CDR3 length: 14 residues. As DNA, the CDR3 is TGTGCCAGTAGGGGGGGACTAGGCGTCGACGAGCAGTACTTC. This translates into CASRGGLGVDEQYF.

This clone was found a few times. The genes are TRBV14 and TRBJ2-7; tentative D call: TRBD2 (6 bases). The germline V gene has CDR1 SGHDN and CDR2 FVKESK. The CDR3 runs to 13 residues. V lost 4 bases to trimming and J lost 5 bases, with 12 bases between them. The CDR3 sequence: CASSLVTGDEQYF. CDR3 sequence (DNA): TGTGCCAGCAGCCTTGTCACGGGGGACGAGCAGTACTTC.

The chain employs TRBV28 and TRBJ2-7, with TRBD2 as a possible D gene (6 bases). V was pared by 6 bases and J by 5 bases, with 20 bases between. Germline-derived CDR1 and CDR2 are MDHEN and SYDVKM. The CDR3 is 15 amino acids. CDR3 protein: CASSKRAPRVDEQYF. As DNA, the CDR3 is TGTGCCAGCAGCAAGCGGGCTCCCCGGGTCGACGAGCAGTACTTC.

The V gene is TRBV7-6, the J gene TRBJ2-3; D ambiguous. V was cut by 5 bases and J by 3 bases, with 9 bases left in between. CDR1 is SGHVS and CDR2 is FNYEAQ in the germline V gene. The length of the CDR3 is 13 residues. The CDR3 spells CASSVRLTDTQYF. CDR3 DNA sequence: TGTGCCAGCAGCGTCCGACTGACAGATACGCAGTATTTT.

This rearrangement joins TRBV5-1 to TRBJ1-5; TRBD1 agrees at 9 bases. J gave up 7 bases and V 4 bases, and 9 bases lay outside the gene matches. Germline V gives CDR1 SGHRS, CDR2 YFSETQ. This CDR3 region has 15 residues. CDR3 sequence: CASSPGTGLGQPQHF. In nucleotides, the CDR3 is TGCGCCAGCAGCCCCGGGACAGGGTTAGGACAGCCCCAGCATTTT.

This rearrangement joins TRBV6-5 to TRBJ1-1, with D perhaps matching TRBD1 (6 bases). CDR1 and CDR2 (germline): MNHEY, SVGAGI. This CDR3 spans 15 amino acids. V was trimmed by 0 bases and J by 2 bases, leaving 10 bases between them. The CDR3 is CASSYSGQTNTEAFF. CDR3 nucleotide sequence: TGTGCCAGCAGTTACTCCGGACAGACTAACACTGAAGCTTTCTTT.

The chain links TRBV6-1 to TRBJ1-2; 10 nucleotides agree with TRBD1. Unmatched junction bases numbered 3, after V lost 4 bases and J lost 7 bases. Germline lookup yields CDR1 MNHNS and CDR2 SASEGT. CDR3 length equals 13 residues. CDR3 protein: CASSADRGTGYTF. As DNA, the CDR3 is TGTGCCAGCAGTGCGGACAGGGGGACTGGCTACACCTTC.

The V and J genes are TRBV7-2 and TRBJ2-7; 13 bases match TRBD2. The CDR3 is made up of 18 amino acids. V was pared by 1 base and J by 0 bases, with 6 bases of the junction left unmatched. Germline CDR1 reads SGHTA; CDR2 reads FQGNSA. This chain's CDR3 is CASSLGTSGGPSSYEQYF. The CDR3 DNA sequence: TGTGCCAGCAGCTTAGGGACTAGCGGGGGCCCCAGCTCCTACGAGCAGTACTTC.

This rearrangement joins TRBV1 to TRBJ1-3. TRBV1 counts as a pseudogene. This CDR3 is 17 amino acids long. The CDR3 sequence is CTSSQKGRALSGNTIYF. The CDR3 coding sequence is TGCACCAGCAGCCAAAAAGGGAGGGCCCTATCCGGAAACACCATATATTTT.

The chain employs TRBV11-3 and TRBJ2-3; D unresolved. The germline V gene has CDR1 SGHNT and CDR2 YENEEA. The V and J ends lost 0 bases and 6 bases respectively, with 7 bases between them. The CDR3 extends over 13 amino acids. The CDR3 DNA is TGTGCCAGCAGCTTAGATCTAACGGATACGCAGTATTTT. Its protein product is CASSLDLTDTQYF.

The chain couples TRBV4-3 to TRBJ2-1, with D maybe TRBD2 (6 bases). The CDR3 length is 16 residues. The ends were cut back, 2 bases at V and 6 bases at J, with 17 bases in the middle. Looked up from germline, CDR1 is LGHNA and CDR2 is YSLEER. As DNA, the CDR3 is TGCGCCAGCAGCCAACTAACCGGGCCCGGGGGCAATGAGCAGTTCTTC. This codes for CASSQLTGPGGNEQFF.

V and J are TRBV1 and TRBJ2-1; the D segment call TRBD2 is taken from the table without a DNA check. TRBV1 is recorded as a pseudogene. The CDR3 runs 14 residues. The CDR3 DNA reads as TGCACCAGCCCCTACTCTAGCTCCTACAATGAGCAGTTCTTC. As protein: CTSPYSSSYNEQFF.

This sequence joins TRBV5-1 and TRBJ1-5; 8 nucleotides line up with TRBD1. V was pared by 0 bases and J by 7 bases, with 6 bases of the junction left unmatched. The CDR3 contains 15 residues. Per germline, CDR1 SGHRS and CDR2 YFSETQ. This CDR3 is CASSLGTGQGQPQHF. CDR3 coding DNA: TGCGCCAGCAGCTTGGGGACAGGGCAAGGACAGCCCCAGCATTTT.

This clone was counted a few times. This chain connects TRBV4-3 to TRBJ1-1; 11 bases are a match to TRBD1. CDR3 length equals 16 residues. With V trimmed by 2 bases and J by 1 base, 3 bases remained unmatched. Germline assignment: CDR1 LGHNA and CDR2 YSLEER. The CDR3 DNA is TGCGCCAGCAGCCAACGGACAGGGGGCTCGAACACTGAAGCTTTCTTT. Protein: CASSQRTGGSNTEAFF.

CDR3 sequence (DNA): TGTGCCAGCAGCACCGACAGGGTCACTGAAGCTTTCTTT. Its translation is CASSTDRVTEAFF. The chain recombines TRBV13 with TRBJ1-1; 7 nucleotides agree with TRBD1. The junction had 4 bases not matched to a gene; V was cut back by 5 bases and J by 4 bases. Germline CDR1 reads PRHDT; CDR2 reads FYEKMQ (reference sequence). The CDR3 consists of 13 residues.

This chain connects TRBV7-9 to TRBJ2-5, with 9 bases matching TRBD2. The ends lost 5 bases at V and 5 bases at J; junction bases unmatched: 9. Germline CDR1 SEHNR, CDR2 FQNEAQ (reference sequence). The CDR3 loop spans 15 amino acids. DNA of the CDR3: TGTGCCAGCAGCCTAGGTAGCGGGGGATCGGAGACCCAGTACTTC. This encodes CASSLGSGGSETQYF.